The 12 T cell receptor beta chains given below trace back to one sample, sequenced in a study of regulatory T cells in long-lasting Graves disease (dated by TCRdb to 2020 to 2023). Per the publication, the time point label means: newly diagnosed GD, antithyroid drugs for less than 3 months. For both TCR sequencing and RNA sequencing, RNA was extracted from PBMCs in TRIzol. The library was made by multiplex PCR. Sequencing took place on an Illumina HiSeq 4000. TCR beta libraries were built with iRepertoire HTBI primers and Arm-PCR amplification of CDR3 regions. TCRdb trimmed public reads at Q25 via fastp, called clones via MiXCR and kept in-frame beta chains. CDR3 protein sequences are deduplicated, and each keeps its most common genes and DNA. In all, the sample holds roughly 320,000 distinct CDR3 sequences, and roughly 17% of those were seen once. The ten largest clones take up less than 35% of the sample.

A further study also used this sample, focusing on T cells in Graves' hyperthyroidism and ophthalmopathy.

The sequences come from peripheral blood mononuclear cells (PBMCs), collected at new diagnosis, from a patient treated with antithyroid drugs. The receptor set was obtained from a man aged 40-55 years with Graves disease. Donor details come from another sample of the same person, matched by shared clones.

This clonotype has ten or more counts. V gene TRBV5-4 combines with J gene TRBJ2-5, with D perhaps matching TRBD1 or TRBD2 (5 bases each). V dropped 2 bases and J dropped 2 bases, with 10 bases sitting between them. This CDR3 is built from 14 residues. Per germline, CDR1 SGHNT and CDR2 YYREEE (reference sequence). In nucleotides, the CDR3 is TGTGCCAGCAGCTTTGGGGGAGAACAAGAGACCCAGTACTTC. Amino acid sequence: CASSFGGEQETQYF.

This clonotype was seen a few times. This chain connects TRBV6-1 to TRBJ2-2; 8 positions match TRBD2. This CDR3 comprises 16 residues. Unmatched junction bases numbered 10, after V lost 5 bases and J lost 5 bases. Germline V lookup: CDR1 MNHNS, CDR2 SASEGT. The DNA for the CDR3 is TGTGCCAGCAGTACCCCCCGGGGGGGAGGGACCGGGGAGCTGTTTTTT. Residues: CASSTPRGGGTGELFF.

This clonotype came up a few times. This rearrangement joins TRBV4-1 to TRBJ1-4; weak D call: TRBD1 (6 bases). In germline, CDR1 is MGHRA, CDR2 YSYEKL. The V end was cut by 2 bases, the J end by 8 bases, with 15 bases between. The CDR3 is made up of 15 amino acids. The CDR3 sequence is CASSQQGKIGEKLFF. The DNA for the CDR3 is TGCGCCAGCAGCCAACAGGGGAAGATTGGAGAAAAACTGTTTTTT.

J is TRBJ2-7 and V is TRBV7-3; 9 nucleotides align to TRBD1. The germline gives CDR1 SGHTA, CDR2 FQGTGA. V dropped 5 bases and J dropped 3; count of bases not matched to a gene: 8. The CDR3 contains 15 residues. The CDR3 DNA reads TGTGCCAGCAGCAAGGGACAGGGAAGGGGCTACGAGCAGTACTTC. It yields the protein CASSKGQGRGYEQYF.

As concerns this clonotype: One base away lies a much larger clone, so this may be a sequencing read error. J is TRBJ2-7 and V is TRBV3-1, with 7 bases lining up with TRBD1. Germline CDR1 is LGHDT and CDR2 is YNNKEL (reference sequence). This CDR3 is 15 amino acids long. CDR3 nucleotides: TGTGCCAGCATCCATCCCGGGACAGTCTCCTACAAGCAGTACTTC. Translation gives CASIHPGTVSYKQYF.

Many counts were recorded for this clonotype. This chain links TRBV20-1 with TRBJ2-3, with D unclear. The CDR3 has 14 residues. V was clipped by 2 bases and J by 0 bases, with 9 bases between them. Germline values: CDR1 DFQATT, CDR2 SNEGSKA (reference sequence). Here the CDR3 DNA reads TGCAGTGCTAGATCGCGGCAAAGCACAGATACGCAGTATTTT. Its protein product is CSARSRQSTDTQYF.

This clonotype occurred many times. J is TRBJ1-1 and V is TRBV10-3; TRBD1 is a possible D gene (5 bases). Trimming removed 8 bases at V and 1 base at J, with 14 bases between. The CDR3 totals 14 residues. The germline CDR1 and CDR2 sequences are ENHRY and SYGVKD. The CDR3 region is CAIQTGDTNTEAFF. In DNA, the CDR3 is TGTGCCATCCAAACAGGAGATACGAACACTGAAGCTTTCTTT.

This clonotype has only a few counts. The gene calls are TRBV12-3 or TRBV12-4 and TRBJ2-3; D is ambiguous. Between the trimmed V and J ends, which lost 6 bases and 4 bases, there was a span of 17 bases. CDR3 length: 15 amino acids. This CDR3 is CASSDSGRVADTQYF. CDR3 bases: TGTGCCAGCAGCGACTCCGGACGGGTGGCAGATACGCAGTATTTT.

The chain is built from TRBV10-1 and TRBJ1-3; D might be TRBD1 (6 bases). Trimming stripped 6 bases from V and 5 bases from J, with 11 bases between. The CDR3 sequence is 13 residues long. Germline V lookup: CDR1 WNHNN, CDR2 SYGVQD (reference sequence). Written as DNA, the CDR3 is TGCGCCAGCAGAGGTGGGGGCCGAAACACCATATATTTT. It is translated as CASRGGGRNTIYF.

This clonotype was seen only a few times. The chain carries TRBV10-3 and TRBJ2-7; a possible D gene is TRBD2 (6 bases). Trimming pared 10 bases from V and 2 bases from J, leaving 24 bases between. The CDR3 has 16 amino acids. Looked up from germline, CDR1 is ENHRY and CDR2 is SYGVKD. The CDR3 DNA sequence: TGTGCCACCAGCGAGCACCCCGGGAGCGGAACCTACGAGCAGTACTTC. This gives the protein CATSEHPGSGTYEQYF.

This clonotype occurred a few times. The chain couples TRBV20-1 to TRBJ1-5; 11 nucleotides align to TRBD1. The CDR3 runs to 16 residues. Germline V gene lookup returns CDR1 DFQATT and CDR2 SNEGSKA (reference sequence). V shed 1 base, J shed 9 bases, and the junction held 11 bases outside the gene matches. The CDR3 reads CSARAPGQGGTWPQHF. CDR3 DNA sequence: TGCAGTGCTAGAGCTCCGGGACAGGGGGGTACTTGGCCCCAGCATTTT.

The chain uses TRBV30 and TRBJ1-4, with D unresolved. Germline V gene lookup returns CDR1 GTSNPN and CDR2 SVGIG (reference sequence). This CDR3 spans 13 amino acids. V lost 8 bases, J lost 8 bases, and 18 bases lay in between. CDR3 loop: CAGRGGLREKLFF. The CDR3 bases are TGTGCCGGACGGGGAGGGCTACGGGAAAAACTGTTTTTT.